The source of this T cell receptor beta chain is a study of blood T cell repertoires in COVID-19. Looking at the study overall: T cells, B-cell-depleted T cells, or PBMCs supplied cDNA or gDNA.

Participants' own reports of clinical history determined their cohort assignment. As handled by the study authors: The assay estimated nucleated cells by amplifying reference gene primers. Repertoires were generated with immunoSEQ multiplex PCR, while TCRdb's copy carries only in-frame clones and drops some. V, J and clone size derive from that table, while D and trimming were established from the DNA sequence. This table has 200,000 to 250,000 clones, 85% to 90% appearing once. V lost 4 bases to trimming and J lost 0 bases, with 7 bases between them. Germline V gene sequence: CDR1 SGHTA, CDR2 FQGTGA. The CDR3 is made up of 14 amino acids.

Source material: PBMCs or T cells enriched from blood (not recorded which). The chain carries TRBV7-3 and TRBJ2-1; weak D call: TRBD2 (6 bases). This receptor was obtained from a woman aged 18-30 years in a cohort exposed to, infected with or recovered from COVID-19 (not recorded which). As DNA, the CDR3 is TGTGCCAGCAGCTCCGGGAGCTCCTACAATGAGCAGTTCTTC. It yields the protein CASSSGSSYNEQFF.